This TCR beta chain was sequenced in a study of T-cell memory formation after mild COVID-19. The study, taken as a whole, reports: Later expanders leaned toward CD4+, whereas clones contracting from day 15 to 85 were balanced CD4/CD8. In pre-infection memory, a portion of responding clones appeared, which suggested that cross-reactive memory joined.

TCRdb used MiXCR to reprocess the 5' RACE reads, holding one entry per CDR3 protein. The sample yields fewer than 110,000 distinct CDR3 sequences, roughly 14% seen once. As to this clonotype: Its antigen is unknown.

Sequencing used PBMCs or a T cell subset sorted from them (not recorded which). The clonotype comes from a man between 18 and 29 years old who had mild COVID-19 (a few samples of this study predate the infection). Cell type and time point are not known.

CDR3 region: CASSLTSGASYEQYF. The CDR3, as DNA: TGCGCCAGCAGCCTGACTAGCGGGGCCAGCTACGAGCAGTACTTC. The rearrangement uses TRBV4-3 and TRBJ2-7; the match to TRBD2 covers 11 bases. Germline CDR1 LGHNA, CDR2 YSLEER. After removal of 4 bases from V and 3 bases from J, the junction contained 5 bases not matched to a gene. This CDR3 spans 15 amino acids.